The entry below describes one T cell receptor beta chain. Produced via immunoSEQ multiplex PCR; TCRdb's table is partial and in-frame only. The profile shows tens of thousands of clones, 83% of them singletons. This sample stems from a study of ipilimumab plus nivolumab after autologous stem cell transplantation. V was clipped by 2 bases and J by 7 bases, with 11 bases between them. The germline gives CDR1 SGHTA, CDR2 FQGNSA. CDR3 length: 13 amino acids. This clonotype was sampled from a male donor with diffuse large B-cell lymphoma. Source: PBMCs, taken in a trial of ipilimumab plus nivolumab as post-transplant consolidation. The chain joins TRBV7-2 to TRBJ1-2; D possibly corresponds to TRBD1 (5 bases). CDR3 amino acids: CASSLSGRGGYTF. As DNA, the CDR3 is TGTGCCAGCAGCTTATCAGGGAGGGGTGGCTACACCTTC.